The T cell receptor (beta chain) under discussion was sequenced for a study of CD4 and CD8 cells across lung adenocarcinoma regions. The length of the CDR3 is 14 residues. Looked up from germline, CDR1 is MNHNS and CDR2 is SASEGT. This clonotype was counted once. One end of the junction fails to match germline, which may point to a read error. TCRdb re-analysed the PCR reads in MiXCR, keeping a single row per CDR3 protein. The data hold 7,000 or so distinct CDR3 sequences, with approximately 53% observed a single time. The clonotype comes from a male donor with lung adenocarcinoma. The CD4 and CD8 labels of this study may be unreliable. J is TRBJ2-5 and V is TRBV6-1, with D maybe TRBD1 (7 bases). Sequencing used CD8+ T cells from the center of a lung tumor. CDR3 sequence: CASSVRENSRDSLF. The CDR3, as DNA: TGTGCCAGCAGTGTACGGGAGAATTCTAGGGACAGCCTCTTC.